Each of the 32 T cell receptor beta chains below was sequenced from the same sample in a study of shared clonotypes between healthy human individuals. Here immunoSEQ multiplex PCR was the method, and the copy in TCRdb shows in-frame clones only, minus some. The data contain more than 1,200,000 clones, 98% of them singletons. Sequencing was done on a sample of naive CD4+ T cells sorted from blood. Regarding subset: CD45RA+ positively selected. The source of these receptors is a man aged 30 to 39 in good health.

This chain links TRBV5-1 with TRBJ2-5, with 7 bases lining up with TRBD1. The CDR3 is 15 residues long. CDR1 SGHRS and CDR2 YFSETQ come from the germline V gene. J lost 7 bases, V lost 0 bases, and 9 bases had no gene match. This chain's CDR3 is CASSLGADRAGTQYF. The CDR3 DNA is TGCGCCAGCAGCTTGGGGGCAGACAGGGCCGGGACCCAGTACTTC.

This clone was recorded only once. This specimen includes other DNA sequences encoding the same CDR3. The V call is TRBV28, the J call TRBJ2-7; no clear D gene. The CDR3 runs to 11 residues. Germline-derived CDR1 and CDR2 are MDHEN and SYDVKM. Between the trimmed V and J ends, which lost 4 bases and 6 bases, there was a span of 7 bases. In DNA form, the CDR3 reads TGTGCCAGCAGTTCCCGCACCGAGCAGTACTTC. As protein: CASSSRTEQYF.

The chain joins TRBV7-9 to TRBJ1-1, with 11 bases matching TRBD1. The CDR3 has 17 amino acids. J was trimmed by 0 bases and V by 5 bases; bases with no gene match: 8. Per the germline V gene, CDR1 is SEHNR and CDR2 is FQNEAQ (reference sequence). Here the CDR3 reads CASSRVRDRGLNTEAFF. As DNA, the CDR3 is TGTGCCAGCAGCCGAGTTCGGGACAGGGGGTTGAACACTGAAGCTTTCTTT.

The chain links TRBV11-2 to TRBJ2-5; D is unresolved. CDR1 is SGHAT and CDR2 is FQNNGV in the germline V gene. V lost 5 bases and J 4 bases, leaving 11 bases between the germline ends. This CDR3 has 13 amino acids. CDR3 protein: CASSPPPGETQYF. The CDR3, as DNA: TGTGCCAGCAGCCCCCCTCCGGGAGAGACCCAGTACTTC.

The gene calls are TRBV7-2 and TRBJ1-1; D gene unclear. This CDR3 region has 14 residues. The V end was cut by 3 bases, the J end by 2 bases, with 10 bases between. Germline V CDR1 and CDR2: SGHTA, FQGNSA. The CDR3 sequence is CASSFPPPNTEAFF. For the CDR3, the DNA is TGTGCCAGCAGCTTCCCCCCACCAAACACTGAAGCTTTCTTT.

This CDR3 reads CASSSPSGETQYF. As DNA, the CDR3 is TGTGCCAGCAGTTCCCCCTCAGGGGAGACCCAGTACTTC. J is TRBJ2-5 and V is TRBV27, with a tentative D call TRBD1 (5 bases). CDR1 is MNHEY and CDR2 is SMNVEV in the germline V gene (reference sequence). The V gene lost 4 bases and the J gene lost 5 bases, with 11 bases spanning the gap. The CDR3 is 13 residues long.

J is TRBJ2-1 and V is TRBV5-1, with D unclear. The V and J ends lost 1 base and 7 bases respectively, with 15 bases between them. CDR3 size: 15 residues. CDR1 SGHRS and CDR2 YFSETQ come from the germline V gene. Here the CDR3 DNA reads TGCGCCAGCAGCTTGCCCAACAATCTTGGGAATGAGCAGTTCTTC. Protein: CASSLPNNLGNEQFF.

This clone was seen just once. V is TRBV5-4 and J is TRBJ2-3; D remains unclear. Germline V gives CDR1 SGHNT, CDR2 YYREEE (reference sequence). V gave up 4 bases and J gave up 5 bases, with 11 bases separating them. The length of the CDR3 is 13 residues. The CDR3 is CASSKTELDTQYF. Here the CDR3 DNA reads TGTGCCAGCAGCAAGACTGAACTAGATACGCAGTATTTT.

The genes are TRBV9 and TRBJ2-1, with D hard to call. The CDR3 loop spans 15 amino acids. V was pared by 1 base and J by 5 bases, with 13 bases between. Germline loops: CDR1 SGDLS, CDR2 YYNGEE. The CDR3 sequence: CASSVQVGSDNEQFF. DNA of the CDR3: TGTGCCAGCAGCGTACAGGTAGGTTCCGACAATGAGCAGTTCTTC.

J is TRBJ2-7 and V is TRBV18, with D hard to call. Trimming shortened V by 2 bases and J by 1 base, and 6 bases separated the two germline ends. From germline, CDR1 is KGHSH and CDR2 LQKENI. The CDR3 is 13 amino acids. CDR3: CASSPFTSYEQYF. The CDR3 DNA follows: TGTGCCAGCTCACCATTTACGTCCTACGAGCAGTACTTC.

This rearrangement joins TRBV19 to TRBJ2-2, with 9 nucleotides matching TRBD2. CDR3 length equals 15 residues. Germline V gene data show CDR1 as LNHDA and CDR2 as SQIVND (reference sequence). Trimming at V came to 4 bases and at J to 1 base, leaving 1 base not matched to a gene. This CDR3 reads CASSKTSGNTGELFF. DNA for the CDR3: TGTGCCAGTAGTAAGACTAGCGGGAACACCGGGGAGCTGTTTTTT.

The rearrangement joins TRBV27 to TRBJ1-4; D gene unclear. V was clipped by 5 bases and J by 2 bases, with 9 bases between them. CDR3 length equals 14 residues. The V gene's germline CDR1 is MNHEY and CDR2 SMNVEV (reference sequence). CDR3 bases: TGTGCCAGCAGTCTTAGTCAGACTAATGAAAAACTGTTTTTT. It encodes CASSLSQTNEKLFF. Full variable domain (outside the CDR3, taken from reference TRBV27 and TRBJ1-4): EAQVTQNPRYLITVTGKKLTVTCSQNMNHEYMSWYRQDPGLGLRQIYYSMNVEVTDKGDVPEGYKVSRKEKRNFPLILESPSPNQTSLYFCASSLSQTNEKLFFGSGTQLSVL.

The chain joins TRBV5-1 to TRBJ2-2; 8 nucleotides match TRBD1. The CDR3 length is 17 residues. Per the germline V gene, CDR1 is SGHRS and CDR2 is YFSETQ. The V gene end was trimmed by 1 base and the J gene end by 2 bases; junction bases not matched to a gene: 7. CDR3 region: CASSLTAGGLNTGELFF. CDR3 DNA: TGCGCCAGCAGCTTGACCGCAGGGGGCCTCAACACCGGGGAGCTGTTTTTT.

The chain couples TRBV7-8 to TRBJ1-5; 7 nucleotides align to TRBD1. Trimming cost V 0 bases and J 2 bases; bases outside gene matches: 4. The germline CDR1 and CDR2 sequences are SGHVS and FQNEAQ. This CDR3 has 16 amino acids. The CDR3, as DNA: TGTGCCAGCAGCTTAGCGCACAGGGGCCGCAATCAGCCCCAGCATTTT. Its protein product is CASSLAHRGRNQPQHF.

The CDR3 loop reads CSATGSYNEKLFF. DNA of the CDR3: TGCAGCGCCACCGGGTCCTATAATGAAAAACTGTTTTTT. The chain combines TRBV29-1 with TRBJ1-4; D is unclear. Trimming pared 7 bases from V and 4 bases from J, leaving 13 bases between. CDR1 is SQVTM, CDR2 ANQGSEA, per germline. This CDR3 region has 13 residues.

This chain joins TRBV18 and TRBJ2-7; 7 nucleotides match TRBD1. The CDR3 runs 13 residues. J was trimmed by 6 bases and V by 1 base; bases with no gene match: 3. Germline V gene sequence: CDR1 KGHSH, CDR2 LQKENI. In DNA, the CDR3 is TGTGCCAGCTCACCACAGGGGGCCATCGAGCAGTACTTC. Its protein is CASSPQGAIEQYF. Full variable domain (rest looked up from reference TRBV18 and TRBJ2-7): NAGVMQNPRHLVRRRGQEARLRCSPMKGHSHVYWYRQLPEEGLKFMVYLQKENIIDESGMPKERFSAEFPKEGPSILRIQQVVRGDSAAYFCASSPQGAIEQYFGPGTRLTVT.

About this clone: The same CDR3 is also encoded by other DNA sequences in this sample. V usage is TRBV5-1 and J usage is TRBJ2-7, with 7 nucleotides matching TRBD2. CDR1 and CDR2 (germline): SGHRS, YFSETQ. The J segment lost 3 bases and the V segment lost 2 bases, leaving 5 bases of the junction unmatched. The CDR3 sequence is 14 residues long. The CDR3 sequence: CASSFASGNYEQYF. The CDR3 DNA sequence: TGCGCCAGCAGCTTCGCTAGCGGAAACTACGAGCAGTACTTC.

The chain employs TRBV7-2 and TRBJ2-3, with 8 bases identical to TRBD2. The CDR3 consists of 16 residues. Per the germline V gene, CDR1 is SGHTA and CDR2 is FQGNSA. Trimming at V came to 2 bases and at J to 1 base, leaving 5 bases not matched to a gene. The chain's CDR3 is CASSLSGGPGTDTQYF. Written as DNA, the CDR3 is TGTGCCAGCAGCTTATCGGGAGGGCCCGGCACAGATACGCAGTATTTT.

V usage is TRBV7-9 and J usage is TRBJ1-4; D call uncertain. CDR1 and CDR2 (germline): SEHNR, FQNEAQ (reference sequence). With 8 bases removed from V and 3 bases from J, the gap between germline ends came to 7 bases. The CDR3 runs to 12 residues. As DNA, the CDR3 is TGTGCCAGCTTAAGGGCTAATGAAAAACTGTTTTTT. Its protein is CASLRANEKLFF.

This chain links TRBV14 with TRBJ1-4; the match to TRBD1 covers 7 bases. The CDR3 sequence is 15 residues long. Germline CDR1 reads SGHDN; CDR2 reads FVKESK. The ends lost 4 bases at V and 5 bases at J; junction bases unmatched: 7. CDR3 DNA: TGTGCCAGCAGCCTCTACAGGGGCTTAAATGAAAAACTGTTTTTT. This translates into CASSLYRGLNEKLFF.

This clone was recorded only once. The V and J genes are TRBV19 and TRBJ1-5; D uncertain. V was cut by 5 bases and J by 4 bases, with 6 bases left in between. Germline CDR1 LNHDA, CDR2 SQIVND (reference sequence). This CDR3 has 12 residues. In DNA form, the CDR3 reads TGTGCCAGTAGTTCTCCGAATCAGCCCCAGCATTTT. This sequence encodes CASSSPNQPQHF.

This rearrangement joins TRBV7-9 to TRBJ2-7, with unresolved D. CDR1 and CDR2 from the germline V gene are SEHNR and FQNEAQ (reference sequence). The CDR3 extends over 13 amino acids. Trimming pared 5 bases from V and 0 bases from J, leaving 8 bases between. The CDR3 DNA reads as TGTGCCAGCAGCCCTCAGGCCTCCTACGAGCAGTACTTC. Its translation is CASSPQASYEQYF.

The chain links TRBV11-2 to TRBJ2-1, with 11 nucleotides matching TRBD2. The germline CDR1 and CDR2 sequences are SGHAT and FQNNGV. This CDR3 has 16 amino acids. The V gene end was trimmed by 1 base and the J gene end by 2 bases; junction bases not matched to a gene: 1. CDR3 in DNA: TGTGCCAGCAGCTTAGGTAGCGGGAGGGCCTACAATGAGCAGTTCTTC. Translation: CASSLGSGRAYNEQFF.

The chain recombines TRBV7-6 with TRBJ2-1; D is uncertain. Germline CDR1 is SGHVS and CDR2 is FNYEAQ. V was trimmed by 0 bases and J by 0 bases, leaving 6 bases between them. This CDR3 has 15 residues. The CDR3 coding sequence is TGTGCCAGCAGCTTAGCAGGGATCTCCTACAATGAGCAGTTCTTC. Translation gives CASSLAGISYNEQFF.

CDR3 protein: CASSRRGTGGYEQYF. The CDR3 DNA reads as TGTGCCAGCAGCCGTAGAGGGACAGGGGGCTACGAGCAGTACTTC. The chain joins TRBV7-6 to TRBJ2-7; 11 bases match TRBD1. V gave up 5 bases and J gave up 3 bases; unmatched junction bases: 6. The CDR3 has 15 residues. Germline V lookup: CDR1 SGHVS, CDR2 FNYEAQ. The whole variable domain, remainder taken from reference TRBV7-6 and TRBJ2-7, is GAGVSQSPRYKVTKRGQDVALRCDPISGHVSLYWYRQALGQGPEFLTYFNYEAQQDKSGLPNDRFSAERPEGSISTLTIQRTEQRDSAMYRCASSRRGTGGYEQYFGPGTRLTVT.

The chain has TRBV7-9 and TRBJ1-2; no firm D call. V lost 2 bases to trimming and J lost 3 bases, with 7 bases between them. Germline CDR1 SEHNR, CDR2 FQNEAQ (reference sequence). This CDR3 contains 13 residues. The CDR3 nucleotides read TGTGCCAGCAGCTTAAGGACGGACTATGGCTACACCTTC. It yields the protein CASSLRTDYGYTF. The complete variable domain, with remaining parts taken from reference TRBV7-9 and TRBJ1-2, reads DTGVSQNPRHKITKRGQNVTFRCDPISEHNRLYWYRQTLGQGPEFLTYFQNEAQLEKSRLLSDRFSAERPKGSFSTLEIQRTEQGDSAMYLCASSLRTDYGYTFGSGTRLTVV.

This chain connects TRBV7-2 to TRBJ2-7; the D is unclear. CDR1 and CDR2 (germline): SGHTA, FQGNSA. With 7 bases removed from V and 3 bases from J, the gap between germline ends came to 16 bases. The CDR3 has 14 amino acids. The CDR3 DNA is TGTGCCAGCACCACTTTCCCTAGGAACTACGAGCAGTACTTC. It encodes CASTTFPRNYEQYF.

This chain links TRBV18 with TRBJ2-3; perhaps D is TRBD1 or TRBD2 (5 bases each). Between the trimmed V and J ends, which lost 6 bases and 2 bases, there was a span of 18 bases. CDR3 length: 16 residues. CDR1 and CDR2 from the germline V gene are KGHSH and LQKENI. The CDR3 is CASSPRGGPSTDTQYF. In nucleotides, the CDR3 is TGTGCCAGCTCCCCCCGGGGCGGGCCGTCCACAGATACGCAGTATTTT.

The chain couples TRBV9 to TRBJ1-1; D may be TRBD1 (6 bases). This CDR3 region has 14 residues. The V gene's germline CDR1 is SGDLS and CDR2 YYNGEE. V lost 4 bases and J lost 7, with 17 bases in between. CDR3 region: CASSPSGVFGEAFF. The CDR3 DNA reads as TGTGCCAGCAGCCCGTCAGGGGTTTTCGGTGAAGCTTTCTTT.

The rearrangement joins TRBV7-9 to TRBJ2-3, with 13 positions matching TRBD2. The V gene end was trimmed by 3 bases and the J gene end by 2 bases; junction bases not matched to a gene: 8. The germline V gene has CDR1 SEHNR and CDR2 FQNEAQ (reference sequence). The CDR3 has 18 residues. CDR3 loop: CASSFGLAGDLITDTQYF. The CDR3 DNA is TGTGCCAGCAGCTTTGGACTAGCGGGAGACCTAATCACAGATACGCAGTATTTT.

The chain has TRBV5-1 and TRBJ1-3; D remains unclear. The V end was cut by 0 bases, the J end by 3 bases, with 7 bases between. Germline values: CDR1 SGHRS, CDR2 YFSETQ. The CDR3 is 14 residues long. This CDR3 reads CASSLAPDGNTIYF. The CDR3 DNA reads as TGCGCCAGCAGCTTGGCCCCCGATGGAAACACCATATATTTT. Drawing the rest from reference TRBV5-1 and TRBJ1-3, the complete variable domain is KAGVTQTPRYLIKTRGQQVTLSCSPISGHRSVSWYQQTPGQGLQFLFEYFSETQRNKGNFPGRFSGRQFSNSRSEMNVSTLELGDSALYLCASSLAPDGNTIYFGEGSWLTVV.

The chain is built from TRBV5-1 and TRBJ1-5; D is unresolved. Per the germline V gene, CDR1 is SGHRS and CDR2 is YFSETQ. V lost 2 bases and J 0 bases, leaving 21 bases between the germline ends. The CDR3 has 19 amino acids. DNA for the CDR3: TGCGCCAGCAGCTTCGGTCCTCTTTCCGGGCAGATTAGCAATCAGCCCCAGCATTTT. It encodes CASSFGPLSGQISNQPQHF. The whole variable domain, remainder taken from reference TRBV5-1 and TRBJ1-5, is KAGVTQTPRYLIKTRGQQVTLSCSPISGHRSVSWYQQTPGQGLQFLFEYFSETQRNKGNFPGRFSGRQFSNSRSEMNVSTLELGDSALYLCASSFGPLSGQISNQPQHFGDGTRLSIL.